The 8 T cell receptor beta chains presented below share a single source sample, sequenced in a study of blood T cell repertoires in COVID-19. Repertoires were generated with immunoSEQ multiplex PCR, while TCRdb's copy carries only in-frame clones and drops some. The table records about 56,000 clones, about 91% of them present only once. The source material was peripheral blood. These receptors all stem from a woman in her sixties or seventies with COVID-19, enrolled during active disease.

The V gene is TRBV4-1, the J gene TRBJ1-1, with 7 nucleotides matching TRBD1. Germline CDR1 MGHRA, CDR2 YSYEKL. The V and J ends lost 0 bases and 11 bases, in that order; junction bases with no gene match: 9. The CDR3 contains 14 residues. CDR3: CASSQEDRLPPAFF. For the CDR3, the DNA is TGCGCCAGCAGCCAAGAGGACAGGCTGCCACCGGCTTTCTTT.

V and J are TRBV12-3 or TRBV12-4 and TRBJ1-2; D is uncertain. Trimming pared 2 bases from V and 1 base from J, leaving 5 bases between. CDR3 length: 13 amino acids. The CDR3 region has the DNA TGTGCCAGCAGTTTAAACAGTAACTATGGCTACACCTTC. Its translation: CASSLNSNYGYTF.

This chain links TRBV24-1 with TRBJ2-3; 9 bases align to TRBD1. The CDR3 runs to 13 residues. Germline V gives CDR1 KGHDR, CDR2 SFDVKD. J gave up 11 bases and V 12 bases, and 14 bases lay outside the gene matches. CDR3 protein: CAATGQGPSGQYF. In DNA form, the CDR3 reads TGTGCCGCGACGGGACAGGGCCCTTCGGGGCAGTATTTT.

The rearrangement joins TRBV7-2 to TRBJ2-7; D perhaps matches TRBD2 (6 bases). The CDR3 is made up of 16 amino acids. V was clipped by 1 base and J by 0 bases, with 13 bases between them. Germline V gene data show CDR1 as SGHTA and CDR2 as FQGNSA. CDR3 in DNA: TGTGCCAGCAGCTTAGGCTTTCTAGCGAGCTCCTACGAGCAGTACTTC. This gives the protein CASSLGFLASSYEQYF. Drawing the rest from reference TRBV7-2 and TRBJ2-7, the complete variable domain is GAGVSQSPSNKVTEKGKDVELRCDPISGHTALYWYRQSLGQGLEFLIYFQGNSAPDKSGLPSDRFSAERTGGSVSTLTIQRTQQEDSAVYLCASSLGFLASSYEQYFGPGTRLTVT.

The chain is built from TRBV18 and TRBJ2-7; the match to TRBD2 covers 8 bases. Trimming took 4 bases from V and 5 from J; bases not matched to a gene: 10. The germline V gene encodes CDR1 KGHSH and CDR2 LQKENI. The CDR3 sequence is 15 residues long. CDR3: CASSRGPREGDEQYF. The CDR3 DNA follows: TGTGCCAGCTCACGAGGACCCCGGGAGGGCGACGAGCAGTACTTC.

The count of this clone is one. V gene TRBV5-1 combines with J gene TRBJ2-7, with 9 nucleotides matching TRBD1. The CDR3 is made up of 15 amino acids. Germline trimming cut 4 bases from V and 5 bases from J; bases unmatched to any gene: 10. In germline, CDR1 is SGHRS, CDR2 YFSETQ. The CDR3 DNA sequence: TGCGCCAGCAGCCATTCTCGGGGACAGGGAGACGAGCAGTACTTC. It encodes CASSHSRGQGDEQYF.

CDR3 in DNA: TGTGCCAGCAGTTTCCTCCAGGGATACGAGCAGTACTTC. It yields the protein CASSFLQGYEQYF. The chain is built from TRBV6-5 and TRBJ2-7; D may be TRBD1 (5 bases). Germline CDR1 and CDR2: MNHEY and SVGAGI. V lost 4 bases and J 4 bases, leaving 11 bases between the germline ends. This CDR3 has 13 residues.

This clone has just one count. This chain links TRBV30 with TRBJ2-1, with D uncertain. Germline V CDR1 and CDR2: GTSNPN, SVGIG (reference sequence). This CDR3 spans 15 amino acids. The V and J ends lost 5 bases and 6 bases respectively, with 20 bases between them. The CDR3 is CAWGRGRRPTNEQFF. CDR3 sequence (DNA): TGTGCCTGGGGACGTGGGCGTAGACCTACCAATGAGCAGTTCTTC.